The 29 T cell receptor beta chains presented below share a single source sample, sequenced in a study of OX40 agonist ivuxolimab in advanced cancers. Assay: immunoSEQ multiplex PCR; the TCRdb copy retains only in-frame clones and omits some. The top ten clones hold roughly 1.8% of a sample with about 83,000 clones, under 90% of them seen once. The sample in question was CD4+ or CD8+ T cells sorted from blood, obtained in a trial of the OX40 agonist ivuxolimab. The receptors were sampled from an adult with an advanced solid tumor such as melanoma, head and neck, liver or kidney cancer.

The chain uses TRBV4-2 and TRBJ2-2; 8 bases map to TRBD2. This CDR3 has 16 amino acids. With 3 bases clipped from V and 3 bases from J, the junction kept 6 bases outside the gene matches. CDR1 and CDR2 (germline): LGHNA, YNFKEQ. DNA of the CDR3: TGTGCCAGCAGCCACGATAGCGGGGCGGACACCGGGGAGCTGTTTTTT. This gives the protein CASSHDSGADTGELFF.

The chain is built from TRBV19 and TRBJ1-3, with 7 bases identical to TRBD1. Germline values: CDR1 LNHDA, CDR2 SQIVND (reference sequence). The CDR3 has 15 residues. With 9 bases clipped from V and 0 bases from J, the junction kept 8 bases outside the gene matches. CDR3 sequence reads: CARLDRSSSGNTIYF. Here the CDR3 DNA reads TGTGCCAGGCTGGACAGGTCCAGCTCTGGAAACACCATATATTTT. The whole variable domain, filled in from reference TRBV19 and TRBJ1-3, reads DGGITQSPKYLFRKEGQNVTLSCEQNLNHDAMYWYRQDPGQGLRLIYYSQIVNDFQKGDIAEGYSVSREKKESFPLTVTSAQKNPTAFYLCARLDRSSSGNTIYFGEGSWLTVV.

The CDR3 here is CASTLGIQVTDTQYF. As DNA, the CDR3 is TGCGCCAGCACCCTGGGTATTCAGGTCACAGATACGCAGTATTTT. V and J are TRBV5-1 and TRBJ2-3; D gene unclear. The CDR3 length is 15 residues. Trimming pared 6 bases from V and 2 bases from J, leaving 16 bases between. Germline values: CDR1 SGHRS, CDR2 YFSETQ.

This chain connects TRBV7-9 to TRBJ1-1; no reliable D call. V was cut by 8 bases and J by 0 bases, with 10 bases left in between. There are 13 residues in the CDR3. Per germline, CDR1 SEHNR and CDR2 FQNEAQ (reference sequence). The CDR3 loop is CASDGNLNTEAFF. The CDR3 bases are TGTGCCAGCGATGGGAATTTGAACACTGAAGCTTTCTTT.

A few counts support this clone. The chain couples TRBV29-1 to TRBJ2-7; perhaps TRBD2 as D (5 bases). The CDR3 is made up of 12 amino acids. CDR1 and CDR2 from the germline V gene are SQVTM and ANQGSEA. Trimming took 6 bases from V and 4 from J, leaving 13 bases between them. The CDR3 coding sequence is TGCAGCGTCCTAGGACGGGAATACGAGCAGTACTTC. Translation gives CSVLGREYEQYF.

The chain couples TRBV19 to TRBJ2-3, with 8 bases lining up with TRBD2. This CDR3 is 16 amino acids long. Trimming cost V 3 bases and J 2 bases; bases outside gene matches: 7. Per germline, CDR1 LNHDA and CDR2 SQIVND (reference sequence). In nucleotides, the CDR3 is TGTGCCAGTAGTATCTCCGGGACTAGGGCCACAGATACGCAGTATTTT. This encodes CASSISGTRATDTQYF.

The chain combines TRBV5-1 with TRBJ2-5; D possibly matches TRBD1 or TRBD2 (5 bases each). The germline V and J ends were trimmed by 6 bases and 2 bases, with 17 bases remaining between them. Looked up from germline, CDR1 is SGHRS and CDR2 is YFSETQ. The CDR3 totals 15 residues. The CDR3 loop is CASTFGADLQETQYF. The CDR3 DNA sequence: TGCGCCAGCACATTCGGGGCGGATTTACAAGAGACCCAGTACTTC.

The rearrangement links TRBV9 to TRBJ2-1; 9 bases agree with TRBD2. The length of the CDR3 is 17 residues. Losses at the gene ends were 0 bases for V and 4 bases for J; bases not matched to a gene: 8. Germline V gene data show CDR1 as SGDLS and CDR2 as YYNGEE. CDR3 sequence reads: CASSVGAASGIYNEQFF. CDR3 DNA: TGTGCCAGCAGCGTAGGTGCGGCTAGCGGGATTTACAATGAGCAGTTCTTC.

The V call is TRBV28, the J call TRBJ1-2; a weak D match, TRBD1 (5 bases). Between the trimmed V and J ends, which lost 10 bases and 4 bases, there was a span of 13 bases. Germline V gene lookup returns CDR1 MDHEN and CDR2 SYDVKM. The CDR3 loop spans 12 amino acids. CDR3 protein: CAIGTSSYGYTF. For the CDR3, the DNA is TGTGCCATCGGGACGTCGTCCTATGGCTACACCTTC.

The V call is TRBV14, the J call TRBJ2-2; perhaps TRBD2 as D (5 bases). The CDR3 consists of 19 residues. Germline-derived CDR1 and CDR2 are SGHDN and FVKESK. V lost 0 bases, J lost 5 bases, and 22 bases lay in between. The CDR3 DNA sequence: TGTGCCAGCAGCCAAGAGGAGGAAGCAGTCTTATATGGGACCGGGGAGCTGTTTTTT. Amino acids: CASSQEEEAVLYGTGELFF.

The chain uses TRBV4-2 and TRBJ1-2, with a possible D match to TRBD1 (5 bases). CDR3 size: 14 residues. Germline loops: CDR1 LGHNA, CDR2 YNFKEQ. V dropped 5 bases and J dropped 4 bases, with 14 bases sitting between them. The CDR3 sequence: CASSSDAGGYGYTF. CDR3 bases: TGTGCCAGCAGCTCCGATGCGGGGGGCTATGGCTACACCTTC.

This chain connects TRBV29-1 to TRBJ2-7; TRBD2 aligns across 7 bases. Per the germline V gene, CDR1 is SQVTM and CDR2 is ANQGSEA. V shed 4 bases, J shed 2 bases, and the junction held 8 bases outside the gene matches. The CDR3 has 14 residues. The DNA of the CDR3 is TGCAGCGTTGCCCCTAAAGCGGGGACCTACGAGCAGTACTTC. This translates into CSVAPKAGTYEQYF.

The rearrangement links TRBV6-8 to TRBJ2-3; possible D gene TRBD2, 6 bases. The germline V and J ends were trimmed by 5 bases and 5 bases, with 17 bases remaining between them. The germline V gene has CDR1 MNHGY and CDR2 SAAAGT. This CDR3 has 15 residues. The CDR3 loop is CASSPLARGLDTQYF. CDR3 DNA: TGTGCCAGCAGTCCCCTTGCGCGGGGATTAGATACGCAGTATTTT.

The V call is TRBV7-2, the J call TRBJ1-5, with TRBD1 as a possible D gene (5 bases). The CDR3 totals 15 residues. V lost 3 bases and J lost 6, with 15 bases in between. Germline V gives CDR1 SGHTA, CDR2 FQGNSA. The CDR3 loop reads CASSLSTGTPQPQHF. The CDR3 nucleotides are TGTGCCAGCAGCTTGAGCACGGGGACCCCTCAGCCCCAGCATTTT. Full variable domain (missing parts from reference TRBV7-2 and TRBJ1-5): GAGVSQSPSNKVTEKGKDVELRCDPISGHTALYWYRQSLGQGLEFLIYFQGNSAPDKSGLPSDRFSAERTGGSVSTLTIQRTQQEDSAVYLCASSLSTGTPQPQHFGDGTRLSIL.

The CDR3 region is CASSLGNSGNTIYF. The CDR3 nucleotides are TGCGCCAGCAGCTTAGGGAATTCTGGAAACACCATATATTTT. This chain connects TRBV5-1 to TRBJ1-3; unclear D gene. The CDR3 contains 14 residues. Germline V gene data show CDR1 as SGHRS and CDR2 as YFSETQ. Trimming pared 2 bases from V and 1 base from J, leaving 7 bases between.

The V and J genes are TRBV4-2 and TRBJ2-3; D is perhaps TRBD1 (5 bases). The CDR3 runs to 14 residues. V gave up 0 bases and J gave up 4 bases, with 8 bases separating them. Germline-derived CDR1 and CDR2 are LGHNA and YNFKEQ. The CDR3 bases are TGTGCCAGCAGCCAAGATAGGGGTGCAGATACGCAGTATTTT. This translates into CASSQDRGADTQYF.

V is TRBV30 and J is TRBJ2-7; TRBD2 agrees at 8 bases. V dropped 5 bases and J dropped 5; count of bases not matched to a gene: 8. This CDR3 has 13 amino acids. CDR1 and CDR2 (germline): GTSNPN, SVGIG (reference sequence). The CDR3: CAWGPGGADEQYF. The CDR3 region has the DNA TGTGCCTGGGGGCCCGGGGGGGCCGACGAGCAGTACTTC.

The chain couples TRBV7-3 to TRBJ2-3; 12 bases match TRBD2. The V and J ends lost 5 bases and 6 bases, in that order; junction bases with no gene match: 6. The CDR3 has 15 amino acids. CDR1 and CDR2 from the germline V gene are SGHTA and FQGTGA. Written as DNA, the CDR3 is TGTGCCAGCAGCCTAGCGGGGGGGCCAGACGATACGCAGTATTTT. Encoded protein: CASSLAGGPDDTQYF.

This clone was detected a few times. The chain couples TRBV19 to TRBJ1-2; D is undetermined. Per the germline V gene, CDR1 is LNHDA and CDR2 is SQIVND (reference sequence). V gave up 9 bases and J gave up 0 bases, with 20 bases separating them. This CDR3 region has 16 residues. CDR3 nucleotides: TGTGCCAGCCGTTCGCCGACTGTGCGAGCTAACTATGGCTACACCTTC. This codes for CASRSPTVRANYGYTF.

This clone has a handful of counts. The gene calls are TRBV2 and TRBJ1-6, with D unclear. V was shortened by 1 base and J by 3 bases, with 7 bases between the two germline ends. The length of the CDR3 is 15 residues. The V gene's germline CDR1 is SNHLY and CDR2 FYNNEI. CDR3 amino acids: CASSEEAGYNSPLHF. As DNA, the CDR3 is TGTGCCAGCAGTGAAGAGGCAGGCTATAATTCACCCCTCCACTTT.

CDR3 protein: CASSEGDREGETQYF. CDR3 nucleotide sequence: TGTGCCAGCAGTGAAGGGGACAGGGAGGGAGAGACCCAGTACTTC. The chain recombines TRBV2 with TRBJ2-5; 9 nucleotides line up with TRBD1. Germline V gene sequence: CDR1 SNHLY, CDR2 FYNNEI. The CDR3 has 15 residues. The V gene end was trimmed by 1 base and the J gene end by 4 bases; junction bases not matched to a gene: 4.

V and J are TRBV29-1 and TRBJ1-2; D ambiguous. This CDR3 is 12 amino acids long. V lost 7 bases, J lost 2 bases, and 11 bases lay in between. Germline-derived CDR1 and CDR2 are SQVTM and ANQGSEA. The CDR3 bases are TGCAGCGCCTCGGGAGGGAACTATGGCTACACCTTC. Its translation: CSASGGNYGYTF. Full variable domain (rest looked up from reference TRBV29-1 and TRBJ1-2): SAVISQKPSRDICQRGTSLTIQCQVDSQVTMMFWYRQQPGQSLTLIATANQGSEATYESGFVIDKFPISRPNLTFSTLTVSNMSPEDSSIYLCSASGGNYGYTFGSGTRLTVV.

The rearrangement joins TRBV5-8 to TRBJ2-7; 7 bases agree with TRBD2. Germline trimming cut 3 bases from V and 3 bases from J; bases unmatched to any gene: 9. The CDR3 loop spans 15 amino acids. Looked up from germline, CDR1 is SGHTS and CDR2 is YDEGEE. The CDR3 region is CASSSRLAGSYEQYF. DNA of the CDR3: TGTGCCAGCAGCTCGCGACTAGCAGGGAGCTACGAGCAGTACTTC.

The chain links TRBV7-9 to TRBJ2-7; weak D call: TRBD2 (5 bases). Looked up from germline, CDR1 is SEHNR and CDR2 is FQNEAQ (reference sequence). V lost 4 bases to trimming and J lost 5 bases, with 12 bases between them. This CDR3 has 13 amino acids. The CDR3 sequence: CASSSSGDNEQYF. In nucleotides, the CDR3 is TGTGCCAGCAGCTCCTCCGGGGATAACGAGCAGTACTTC. The full variable domain, with the rest looked up from reference TRBV7-9 and TRBJ2-7, is DTGVSQNPRHKITKRGQNVTFRCDPISEHNRLYWYRQTLGQGPEFLTYFQNEAQLEKSRLLSDRFSAERPKGSFSTLEIQRTEQGDSAMYLCASSSSGDNEQYFGPGTRLTVT.

The chain combines TRBV30 with TRBJ1-6, with 9 bases aligning to TRBD1. The CDR3 has 15 residues. The V segment lost 1 base and the J segment 8 bases; nucleotides outside the gene matches: 6. CDR1 and CDR2 from the germline V gene are GTSNPN and SVGIG (reference sequence). DNA of the CDR3: TGTGCCTGGAGTGATCCGGGACAGGGATATTCACCCCTCCACTTT. It specifies CAWSDPGQGYSPLHF.

This clone turned up a few times. The V gene is TRBV11-3, the J gene TRBJ2-7; no clear D gene. The CDR3 totals 13 residues. Trimming cost V 1 base and J 6 bases, with 10 bases left between them. Germline CDR1 and CDR2: SGHNT and YENEEA. The CDR3 here is CASSLGRVGEQYF. The CDR3, as DNA: TGTGCCAGCAGCTTAGGTAGGGTTGGCGAGCAGTACTTC.

The chain employs TRBV6-5 and TRBJ2-1, with 7 nucleotides matching TRBD1. Germline CDR1 and CDR2: MNHEY and SVGAGI. The CDR3 runs 14 residues. V lost 2 bases to trimming and J lost 8 bases; unmatched junction nucleotides: 6. This CDR3 reads CASSYTGDWDEQFF. For the CDR3, the DNA is TGTGCCAGCAGTTACACAGGGGATTGGGATGAGCAGTTCTTC.

The chain is built from TRBV19 and TRBJ1-2; D uncertain. Germline CDR1 LNHDA, CDR2 SQIVND (reference sequence). The CDR3 runs to 13 residues. Trimming pared 1 base from V and 3 bases from J, leaving 6 bases between. The CDR3 reads CASSIGTDYGYTF. The CDR3 region has the DNA TGTGCCAGTAGTATAGGAACAGACTATGGCTACACCTTC. Filled out from reference TRBV19 and TRBJ1-2, the complete variable domain reads DGGITQSPKYLFRKEGQNVTLSCEQNLNHDAMYWYRQDPGQGLRLIYYSQIVNDFQKGDIAEGYSVSREKKESFPLTVTSAQKNPTAFYLCASSIGTDYGYTFGSGTRLTVV.

The chain employs TRBV28 and TRBJ1-1, with D possibly TRBD1 on 5 matching bases. Germline assignment: CDR1 MDHEN and CDR2 SYDVKM. The CDR3 length is 15 residues. V shed 5 bases and J shed 0 bases, with 13 bases lying between them. Here the CDR3 reads CASSQYGTLNTEAFF. The CDR3 DNA is TGTGCCAGCAGTCAATACGGGACGCTGAACACTGAAGCTTTCTTT.